The rows below give T cell receptor beta chains drawn from one sample of a study of beta chain features in type 1 diabetes. Here immunoSEQ multiplex PCR was the method, and the copy in TCRdb shows in-frame clones only, minus some. The sample has 640,000 or so clones; 13% are singletons. Sequenced material: naive CD4+ T cells from blood. The receptors shown here come from a man between 18 and 29 years old with type 1 diabetes. The CDR3 runs from the conserved cysteine through the conserved F or W. The order of the fields is J gene, D gene, clone size, V gene, CDR3 protein, CDR3 DNA. D genes are given only for firm matches. The listing skips clone size in some rows; elsewhere it reads once, few, many or a size class.

j_call: TRBJ2-5
d_call: .
clone_size: .
v_call: TRBV27
cdr3_aa: CASSLDWISETQYF
cdr3_nt: TGTGCCAGCAGTTTAGACTGGATATCGGAGACCCAGTACTTC

j_call: TRBJ2-2
d_call: .
clone_size: few
v_call: TRBV7-9
cdr3_aa: CASSHPGGGTGELFF
cdr3_nt: TGTGCCAGCAGCCACCCCGGGGGCGGCACCGGGGAGCTGTTTTTT

j_call: TRBJ2-6
d_call: .
clone_size: few
v_call: TRBV5-1
cdr3_aa: CASSLLSSGANVLTF
cdr3_nt: TGCGCCAGCAGCCTTCTAAGCTCTGGGGCCAACGTCCTGACTTTC

j_call: TRBJ1-5
d_call: TRBD1
clone_size: few
v_call: TRBV25-1
cdr3_aa: CASSPGGYSNQPQHF
cdr3_nt: TGTGCCAGCAGCCCAGGGGGATATAGCAATCAGCCCCAGCATTTT

j_call: TRBJ2-7
d_call: .
clone_size: .
v_call: TRBV2
cdr3_aa: CASSEVEQYF
cdr3_nt: TGTGCCAGCAGTGAGGTGGAGCAGTACTTC

j_call: TRBJ2-5
d_call: .
clone_size: few
v_call: TRBV30
cdr3_aa: CAWNPLGETQYF
cdr3_nt: TGTGCCTGGAATCCGCTGGGGGAGACCCAGTACTTC

j_call: TRBJ1-3
d_call: .
clone_size: .
v_call: TRBV4-1
cdr3_aa: CASSQEGPEGSSGNTIYF
cdr3_nt: TGCGCCAGCAGCCAAGAGGGGCCTGAAGGATCCTCTGGAAACACCATATATTTT

j_call: TRBJ2-3
d_call: TRBD2
clone_size: .
v_call: TRBV11-3
cdr3_aa: CASSPGLAGPGTDTQYF
cdr3_nt: TGTGCCAGCAGCCCGGGACTAGCGGGACCAGGGACAGATACGCAGTATTTT

j_call: TRBJ2-4
d_call: .
clone_size: few
v_call: TRBV14
cdr3_aa: CASSPTTGPKNIQYF
cdr3_nt: TGTGCCAGCAGCCCCACCACGGGACCTAAAAACATTCAGTACTTC

j_call: TRBJ2-5
d_call: .
clone_size: few
v_call: TRBV15
cdr3_aa: CATSRDQGTQYF
cdr3_nt: TGTGCCACCAGCAGAGATCAGGGGACCCAGTACTTC

j_call: TRBJ1-5
d_call: .
clone_size: .
v_call: TRBV5-6
cdr3_aa: CASSLAGTQPQHF
cdr3_nt: TGTGCCAGCAGCTTGGCCGGTACCCAGCCCCAGCATTTT

j_call: TRBJ2-2
d_call: .
clone_size: .
v_call: TRBV27
cdr3_aa: CATSQAARPGELFF
cdr3_nt: TGTGCCACCTCCCAGGCAGCGAGGCCCGGGGAGCTGTTTTTT

j_call: TRBJ1-5
d_call: TRBD1
clone_size: .
v_call: TRBV28
cdr3_aa: CASSGTGGDQPQHF
cdr3_nt: TGTGCCAGCAGCGGGACAGGGGGGGACCAGCCCCAGCATTTT

j_call: TRBJ1-2
d_call: .
clone_size: few
v_call: TRBV25-1
cdr3_aa: CASSEYREGGYTF
cdr3_nt: TGTGCCAGCAGTGAATACAGGGAGGGTGGCTACACCTTC

j_call: TRBJ1-2
d_call: .
clone_size: .
v_call: TRBV7-9
cdr3_aa: CASRRAATNYGYTF
cdr3_nt: TGTGCCAGCCGGAGGGCGGCAACTAACTATGGCTACACCTTC

j_call: TRBJ2-1
d_call: TRBD2
clone_size: few
v_call: TRBV27
cdr3_aa: CASSLSLAGGLYNEQFF
cdr3_nt: TGTGCCAGCAGTTTATCCCTAGCGGGGGGACTTTACAATGAGCAGTTCTTC

j_call: TRBJ1-1
d_call: TRBD1
clone_size: few
v_call: TRBV27
cdr3_aa: CASSEPGQGASAFF
cdr3_nt: TGTGCCAGCAGTGAACCGGGACAGGGGGCTTCCGCTTTCTTT

j_call: TRBJ2-5
d_call: .
clone_size: few
v_call: TRBV28
cdr3_aa: CASRTGRETQYF
cdr3_nt: TGTGCCAGCAGAACAGGGCGGGAGACCCAGTACTTC

j_call: TRBJ2-2
d_call: .
clone_size: few
v_call: TRBV30
cdr3_aa: CAWGVSGGELFF
cdr3_nt: TGTGCCTGGGGAGTCAGTGGCGGGGAGCTGTTTTTT

j_call: TRBJ1-2
d_call: .
clone_size: few
v_call: TRBV19
cdr3_aa: CASSLLGTSNYGYTF
cdr3_nt: TGTGCCAGTAGTCTGCTCGGGACCTCTAACTATGGCTACACCTTC

j_call: TRBJ1-1
d_call: .
clone_size: .
v_call: TRBV18
cdr3_aa: CASSPGAYEAFF
cdr3_nt: TGTGCCAGCTCACCAGGGGCCTATGAAGCTTTCTTT

j_call: TRBJ2-1
d_call: .
clone_size: .
v_call: TRBV11-2
cdr3_aa: CASSLVGLSSYNEQFF
cdr3_nt: TGTGCCAGCAGCTTAGTGGGGCTGAGCTCCTACAATGAGCAGTTCTTC

j_call: TRBJ1-4
d_call: .
clone_size: few
v_call: TRBV6-5
cdr3_aa: CASSYRGANEKLFF
cdr3_nt: TGTGCCAGCAGTTACAGGGGGGCTAATGAAAAACTGTTTTTT

j_call: TRBJ1-4
d_call: .
clone_size: .
v_call: TRBV30
cdr3_aa: CAWSPTGLGEKLFF
cdr3_nt: TGTGCCTGGAGTCCCACAGGGTTAGGGGAAAAACTGTTTTTT

j_call: TRBJ2-2
d_call: .
clone_size: few
v_call: TRBV19
cdr3_aa: CASSPGVANTGELFF
cdr3_nt: TGTGCCAGTAGTCCGGGGGTGGCGAACACCGGGGAGCTGTTTTTT

j_call: TRBJ2-2
d_call: .
clone_size: few
v_call: TRBV15
cdr3_aa: CATSRFPQGRAGELFF
cdr3_nt: TGTGCCACCAGCAGATTTCCACAGGGTAGGGCCGGGGAGCTGTTTTTT

j_call: TRBJ2-1
d_call: .
clone_size: few
v_call: TRBV5-1
cdr3_aa: CASSLEGRGYNEQFF
cdr3_nt: TGCGCCAGCAGCTTGGAAGGGAGAGGTTACAATGAGCAGTTCTTC

j_call: TRBJ2-2
d_call: .
clone_size: .
v_call: TRBV29-1
cdr3_aa: CSGGPRVANTGELFF
cdr3_nt: TGCAGCGGCGGACCCAGGGTCGCGAACACCGGGGAGCTGTTTTTT

j_call: TRBJ1-2
d_call: .
clone_size: .
v_call: TRBV30
cdr3_aa: CAWSVMGRPGGGYTF
cdr3_nt: TGTGCCTGGAGTGTAATGGGAAGACCTGGGGGCGGCTACACCTTC

j_call: TRBJ2-1
d_call: .
clone_size: .
v_call: TRBV7-7
cdr3_aa: CASSPTNDQPQFF
cdr3_nt: TGTGCTAGCAGCCCCACTAATGACCAACCCCAGTTCTTC

j_call: TRBJ1-5
d_call: .
clone_size: few
v_call: TRBV5-1
cdr3_aa: CASSLATGSQPQHF
cdr3_nt: TGCGCCAGCAGCTTGGCCACGGGGTCGCAGCCCCAGCATTTT

j_call: TRBJ2-2
d_call: .
clone_size: few
v_call: TRBV10-2
cdr3_aa: CASSVDRNTGELFF
cdr3_nt: TGCGCCAGCAGCGTGGACAGGAACACCGGGGAGCTGTTTTTT

j_call: TRBJ2-7
d_call: .
clone_size: few
v_call: TRBV4-2
cdr3_aa: CASSQDSYEQYF
cdr3_nt: TGTGCCAGCAGCCAAGACTCCTACGAGCAGTACTTC

j_call: TRBJ2-3
d_call: .
clone_size: .
v_call: TRBV7-9
cdr3_aa: CASSLVGGNTDTQYF
cdr3_nt: TGTGCCAGCAGCTTAGTCGGGGGAAACACAGATACGCAGTATTTT

j_call: TRBJ1-5
d_call: TRBD1
clone_size: .
v_call: TRBV18
cdr3_aa: CASSPTGTEQPQHF
cdr3_nt: TGTGCCAGCTCACCAACCGGGACAGAACAGCCCCAGCATTTT

j_call: TRBJ2-7
d_call: TRBD1
clone_size: .
v_call: TRBV2
cdr3_aa: CASRGRGLRYEQYF
cdr3_nt: TGTGCCAGCAGAGGCAGGGGGCTACGGTACGAGCAGTACTTC

j_call: TRBJ2-1
d_call: .
clone_size: .
v_call: TRBV19
cdr3_aa: CASSIDGAANEQFF
cdr3_nt: TGTGCCAGTAGTATAGATGGGGCAGCAAATGAGCAGTTCTTC

j_call: TRBJ1-5
d_call: .
clone_size: .
v_call: TRBV6-5
cdr3_aa: CASSPQTSNQPQHF
cdr3_nt: TGTGCCAGCAGTCCACAGACTAGCAATCAGCCCCAGCATTTT

j_call: TRBJ2-7
d_call: TRBD2
clone_size: few
v_call: TRBV9
cdr3_aa: CASSVAGEGSYEQYF
cdr3_nt: TGTGCCAGCAGCGTCGCCGGGGAGGGCTCCTACGAGCAGTACTTC

j_call: TRBJ2-7
d_call: .
clone_size: few
v_call: TRBV9
cdr3_aa: CASSSLGTPSYEQYF
cdr3_nt: TGTGCCAGCAGCTCCCTTGGGACACCCTCCTACGAGCAGTACTTC

j_call: TRBJ2-5
d_call: TRBD1
clone_size: .
v_call: TRBV14
cdr3_aa: CASSLIYGTGETQYF
cdr3_nt: TGTGCCAGCAGCCTGATCTATGGGACAGGAGAGACCCAGTACTTC

j_call: TRBJ2-1
d_call: TRBD1
clone_size: few
v_call: TRBV6-5
cdr3_aa: CASDDRGTGYNEQFF
cdr3_nt: TGTGCCAGCGATGACCGGGGGACAGGCTACAATGAGCAGTTCTTC